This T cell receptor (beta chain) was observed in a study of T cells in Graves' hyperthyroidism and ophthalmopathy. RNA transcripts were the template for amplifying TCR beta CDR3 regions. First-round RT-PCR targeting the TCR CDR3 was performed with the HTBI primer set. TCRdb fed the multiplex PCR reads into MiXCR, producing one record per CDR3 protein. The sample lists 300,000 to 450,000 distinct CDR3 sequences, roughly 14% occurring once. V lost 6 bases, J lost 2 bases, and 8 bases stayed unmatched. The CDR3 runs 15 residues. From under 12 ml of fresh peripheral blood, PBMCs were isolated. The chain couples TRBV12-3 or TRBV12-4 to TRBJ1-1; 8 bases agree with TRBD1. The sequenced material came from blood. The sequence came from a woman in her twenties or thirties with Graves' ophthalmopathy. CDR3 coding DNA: TGTGCCAGCAGAGCTCAGGGGGCCGCAAACACTGAAGCTTTCTTT. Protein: CASRAQGAANTEAFF.